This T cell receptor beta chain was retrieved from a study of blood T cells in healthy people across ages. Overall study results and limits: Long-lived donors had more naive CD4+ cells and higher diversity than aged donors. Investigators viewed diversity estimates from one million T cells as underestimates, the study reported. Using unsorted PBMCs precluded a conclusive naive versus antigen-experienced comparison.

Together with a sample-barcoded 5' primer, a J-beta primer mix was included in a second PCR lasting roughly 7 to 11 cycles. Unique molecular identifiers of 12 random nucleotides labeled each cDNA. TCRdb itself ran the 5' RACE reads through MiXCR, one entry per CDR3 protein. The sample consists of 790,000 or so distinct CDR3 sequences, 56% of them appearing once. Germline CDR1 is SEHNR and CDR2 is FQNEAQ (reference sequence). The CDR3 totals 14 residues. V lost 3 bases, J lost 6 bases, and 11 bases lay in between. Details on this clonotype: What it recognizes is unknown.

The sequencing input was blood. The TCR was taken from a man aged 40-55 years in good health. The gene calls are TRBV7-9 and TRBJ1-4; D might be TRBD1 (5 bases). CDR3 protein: CASSLGQYDEKLFF. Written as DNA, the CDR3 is TGTGCCAGCAGCTTGGGGCAGTACGATGAAAAACTGTTTTTT.